This T cell receptor beta chain appears in the sequencing data of a study of graft-versus-host responses after intestinal transplantation. General observations from the study: Recipient marrow held GvH clones, some first seen in ileum or blood.

Responder cells labeled with CFSE (roughly 200,000) were co-plated with irradiated stimulator cells labeled with violet dye (roughly 200,000). The germline V and J ends were trimmed by 3 bases and 0 bases, with 15 bases remaining between them. The V gene's germline CDR1 is GTSNPN and CDR2 SVGIG (reference sequence). The CDR3 contains 16 residues. Sequencing used immunoSEQ multiplex PCR; TCRdb keeps in-frame clones, though not all of them. The sample yields about 21,000 clones, 50% to 60% seen once. This sequence originates from a human patient who received an intestinal transplant. This specimen was alloreactive CD4+ T cells from a mixed lymphocyte reaction culture, taken before intestinal transplant. The subset was: CFSE-low proliferating T cells sorted from roughly six-day pre-transplant mixed lymphocyte reaction (GvH or HvG direction). This chain connects TRBV30 to TRBJ2-1, with a weak D call TRBD2 (6 bases). The CDR3 nucleotides are TGTGCCTGGAGCGCCCGGGGGAGGAACTCCTACAATGAGCAGTTCTTC. This codes for CAWSARGRNSYNEQFF.